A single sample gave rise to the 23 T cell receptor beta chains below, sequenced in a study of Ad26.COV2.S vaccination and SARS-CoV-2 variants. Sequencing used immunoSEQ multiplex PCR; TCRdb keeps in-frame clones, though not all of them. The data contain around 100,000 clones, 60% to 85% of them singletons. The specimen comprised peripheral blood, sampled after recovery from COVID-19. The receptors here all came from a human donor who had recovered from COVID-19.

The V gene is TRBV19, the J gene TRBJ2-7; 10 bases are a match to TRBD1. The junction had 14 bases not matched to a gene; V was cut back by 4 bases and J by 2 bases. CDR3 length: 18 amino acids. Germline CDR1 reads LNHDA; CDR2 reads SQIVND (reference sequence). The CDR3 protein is CASSTKLPGQGLTYEQYF. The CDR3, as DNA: TGTGCCAGTAGTACTAAGCTCCCGGGACAGGGGCTTACCTACGAGCAGTACTTC.

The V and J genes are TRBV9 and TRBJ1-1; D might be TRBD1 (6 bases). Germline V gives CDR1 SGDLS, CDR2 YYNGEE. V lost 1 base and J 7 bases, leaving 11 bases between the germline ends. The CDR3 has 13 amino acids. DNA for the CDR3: TGTGCCAGCAGCGTAATCTCACAGGGTGAAGCTTTCTTT. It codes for CASSVISQGEAFF. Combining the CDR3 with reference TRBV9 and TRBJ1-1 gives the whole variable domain DSGVTQTPKHLITATGQRVTLRCSPRSGDLSVYWYQQSLDQGLQFLIQYYNGEERAKGNILERFSAQQFPDLHSELNLSSLELGDSALYFCASSVISQGEAFFGQGTRLTVV.

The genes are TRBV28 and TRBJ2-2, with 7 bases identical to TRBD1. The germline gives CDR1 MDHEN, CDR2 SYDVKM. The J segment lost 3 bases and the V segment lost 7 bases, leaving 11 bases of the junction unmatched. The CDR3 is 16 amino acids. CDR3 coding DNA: TGTGCCAGCAATTCCCAGGGGGTATACGACACCGGGGAGCTGTTTTTT. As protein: CASNSQGVYDTGELFF.

The CDR3 bases are TGTGCCTGTCGAAAGGCAGGGGGCTTTGAAAAACTGTTTTTT. It codes for CACRKAGGFEKLFF. The chain is built from TRBV30 and TRBJ1-4; TRBD1 agrees at 8 bases. The CDR3 runs 14 residues. The germline V gene encodes CDR1 GTSNPN and CDR2 SVGIG (reference sequence). V was pared by 6 bases and J by 7 bases, with 10 bases of the junction left unmatched. Based on the CDR3 plus reference TRBV30 and TRBJ1-4, the full variable domain is SQTIHQWPATLVQPVGSPLSLECTVEGTSNPNLYWYRQAAGRGLQLLFYSVGIGQISSEVPQNLSASRPQDRQFILSSKKLLLSDSGFYLCACRKAGGFEKLFFGSGTQLSVL.

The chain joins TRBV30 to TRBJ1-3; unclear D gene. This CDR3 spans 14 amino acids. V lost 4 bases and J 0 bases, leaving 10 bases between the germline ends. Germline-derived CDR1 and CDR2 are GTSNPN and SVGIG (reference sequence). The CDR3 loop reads CAWMGKSSGNTIYF. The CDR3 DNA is TGTGCCTGGATGGGAAAAAGCTCTGGAAACACCATATATTTT.

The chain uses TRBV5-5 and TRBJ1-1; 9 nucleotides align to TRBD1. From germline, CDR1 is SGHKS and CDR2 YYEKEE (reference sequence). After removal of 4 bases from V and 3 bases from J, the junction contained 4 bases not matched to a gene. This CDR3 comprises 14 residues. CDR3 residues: CASSQGQGDTEAFF. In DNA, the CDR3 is TGTGCCAGCAGCCAGGGACAGGGTGACACTGAAGCTTTCTTT.

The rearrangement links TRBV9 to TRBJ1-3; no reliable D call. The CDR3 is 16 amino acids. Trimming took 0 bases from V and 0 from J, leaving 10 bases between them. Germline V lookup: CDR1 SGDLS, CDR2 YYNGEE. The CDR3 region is CASSVGRPNSGNTIYF. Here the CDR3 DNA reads TGTGCCAGCAGCGTAGGGAGACCGAACTCTGGAAACACCATATATTTT.

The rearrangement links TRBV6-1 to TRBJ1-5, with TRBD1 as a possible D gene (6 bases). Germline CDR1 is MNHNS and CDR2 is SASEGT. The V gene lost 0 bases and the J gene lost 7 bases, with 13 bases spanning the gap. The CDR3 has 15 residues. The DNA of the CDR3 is TGTGCCAGCAGTGAAGCCATAGGACAGTCCCAGCCCCAGCATTTT. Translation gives CASSEAIGQSQPQHF.

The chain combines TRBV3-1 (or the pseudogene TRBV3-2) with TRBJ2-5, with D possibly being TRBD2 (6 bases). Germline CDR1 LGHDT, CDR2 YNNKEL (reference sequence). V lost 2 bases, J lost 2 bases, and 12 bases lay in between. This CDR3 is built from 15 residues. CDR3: CASSQTGVKQETQYF. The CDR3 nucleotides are TGTGCCAGCAGCCAAACGGGGGTCAAACAAGAGACCCAGTACTTC.

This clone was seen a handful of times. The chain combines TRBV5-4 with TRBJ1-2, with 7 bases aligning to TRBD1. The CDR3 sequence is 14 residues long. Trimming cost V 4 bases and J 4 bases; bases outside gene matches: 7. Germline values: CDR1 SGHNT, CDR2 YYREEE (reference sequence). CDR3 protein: CASSRWDSLYGYTF. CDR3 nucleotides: TGTGCCAGCAGCAGGTGGGACAGCCTCTATGGCTACACCTTC. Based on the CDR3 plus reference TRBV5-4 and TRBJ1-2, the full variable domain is ETGVTQSPTHLIKTRGQQVTLRCSSQSGHNTVSWYQQALGQGPQFIFQYYREEENGRGNFPPRFSGLQFPNYSSELNVNALELDDSALYLCASSRWDSLYGYTFGSGTRLTVV.

The CDR3 nucleotides read TGTGCCAGCAGTTATGGGGGGCCGGATTCACCCCTCCACTTT. Translating it yields CASSYGGPDSPLHF. The chain has TRBV6-5 and TRBJ1-6, with D perhaps TRBD1 (6 bases). The V gene lost 3 bases and the J gene lost 8 bases, with 11 bases spanning the gap. Germline CDR1 is MNHEY and CDR2 is SVGAGI. The CDR3 consists of 14 residues.

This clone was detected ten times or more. This chain's CDR3 is CASSPGSGSNQPQHF. Here the CDR3 DNA reads TGCGCCAGCAGCCCTGGATCCGGCAGCAATCAGCCCCAGCATTTT. V gene TRBV4-1 combines with J gene TRBJ1-5, with D unclear. Germline CDR1 MGHRA, CDR2 YSYEKL. There are 15 residues in the CDR3. V was pared by 4 bases and J by 1 base, with 11 bases between.

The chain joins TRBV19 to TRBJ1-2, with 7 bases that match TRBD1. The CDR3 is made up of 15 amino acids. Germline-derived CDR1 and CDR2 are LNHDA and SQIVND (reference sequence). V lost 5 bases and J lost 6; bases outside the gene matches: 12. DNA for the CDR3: TGTGCCAGTAGTTCTGCCGGGACAGAATCAAATGGCTACACCTTC. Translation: CASSSAGTESNGYTF.

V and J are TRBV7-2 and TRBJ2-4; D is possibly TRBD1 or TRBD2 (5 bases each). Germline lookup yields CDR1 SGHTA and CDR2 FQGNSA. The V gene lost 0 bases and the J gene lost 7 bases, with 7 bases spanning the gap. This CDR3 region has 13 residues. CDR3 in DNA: TGTGCCAGCAGCTTAGCGAGGGACAACATTCAGTACTTC. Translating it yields CASSLARDNIQYF.

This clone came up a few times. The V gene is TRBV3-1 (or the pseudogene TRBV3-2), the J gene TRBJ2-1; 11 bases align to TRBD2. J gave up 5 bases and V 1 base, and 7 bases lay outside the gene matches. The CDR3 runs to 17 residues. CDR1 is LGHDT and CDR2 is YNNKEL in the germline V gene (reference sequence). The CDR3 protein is CASSQVISSGGHNEQFF. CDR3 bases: TGTGCCAGCAGCCAAGTTATCTCTAGCGGGGGGCACAATGAGCAGTTCTTC.

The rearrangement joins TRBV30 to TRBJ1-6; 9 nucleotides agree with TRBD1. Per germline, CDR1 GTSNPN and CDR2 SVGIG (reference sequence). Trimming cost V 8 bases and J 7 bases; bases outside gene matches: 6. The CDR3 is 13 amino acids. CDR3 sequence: CARTGTGNSPLHF. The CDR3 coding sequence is TGTGCCAGAACCGGGACAGGGAATTCACCCCTCCACTTT.

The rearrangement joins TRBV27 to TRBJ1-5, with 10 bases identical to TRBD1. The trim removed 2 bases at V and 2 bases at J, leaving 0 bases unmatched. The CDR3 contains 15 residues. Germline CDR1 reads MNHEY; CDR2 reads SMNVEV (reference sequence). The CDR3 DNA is TGTGCCAGCAGTTTAGGGACAGGGGGCAATCAGCCCCAGCATTTT. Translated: CASSLGTGGNQPQHF.

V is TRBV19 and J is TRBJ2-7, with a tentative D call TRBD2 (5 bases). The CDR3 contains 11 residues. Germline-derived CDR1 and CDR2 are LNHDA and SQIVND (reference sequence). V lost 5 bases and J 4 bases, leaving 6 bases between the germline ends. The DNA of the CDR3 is TGTGCCAGTAGTGGGGAGTACGAGCAGTACTTC. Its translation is CASSGEYEQYF. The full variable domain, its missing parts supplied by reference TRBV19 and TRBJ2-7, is DGGITQSPKYLFRKEGQNVTLSCEQNLNHDAMYWYRQDPGQGLRLIYYSQIVNDFQKGDIAEGYSVSREKKESFPLTVTSAQKNPTAFYLCASSGEYEQYFGPGTRLTVT.

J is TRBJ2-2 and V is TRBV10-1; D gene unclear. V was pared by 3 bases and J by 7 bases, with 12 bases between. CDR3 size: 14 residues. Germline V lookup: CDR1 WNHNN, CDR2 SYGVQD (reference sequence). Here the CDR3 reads CASSDFRLDGELFF. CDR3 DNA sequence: TGCGCCAGCAGTGATTTTAGGCTGGACGGGGAGCTGTTTTTT.

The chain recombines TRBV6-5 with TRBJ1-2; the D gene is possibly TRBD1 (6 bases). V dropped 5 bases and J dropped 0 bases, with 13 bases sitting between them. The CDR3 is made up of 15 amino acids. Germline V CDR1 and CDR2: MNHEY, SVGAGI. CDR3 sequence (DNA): TGTGCCAGCAGTCAGGGGCTGTTAGCTAACTATGGCTACACCTTC. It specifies CASSQGLLANYGYTF.

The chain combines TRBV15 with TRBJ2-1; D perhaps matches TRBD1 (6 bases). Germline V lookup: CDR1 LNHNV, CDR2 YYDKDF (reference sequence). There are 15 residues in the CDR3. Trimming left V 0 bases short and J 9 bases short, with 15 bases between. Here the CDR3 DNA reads TGTGCCACCAGCAGAGATGGGGGACAAGTAGGTGAGCAGTTCTTC. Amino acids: CATSRDGGQVGEQFF.

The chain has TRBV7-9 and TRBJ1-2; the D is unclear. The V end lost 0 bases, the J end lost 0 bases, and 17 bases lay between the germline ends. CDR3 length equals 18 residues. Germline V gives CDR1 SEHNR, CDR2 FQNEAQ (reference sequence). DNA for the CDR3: TGTGCCAGCAGCTTAGCCCGGGTGCCTCCGGCGGCTAACTATGGCTACACCTTC. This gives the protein CASSLARVPPAANYGYTF.

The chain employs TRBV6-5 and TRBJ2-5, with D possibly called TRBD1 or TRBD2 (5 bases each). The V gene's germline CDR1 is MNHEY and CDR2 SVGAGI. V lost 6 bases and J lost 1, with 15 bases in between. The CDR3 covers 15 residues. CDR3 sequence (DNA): TGTGCCAGCAGAAACCCGGGACGCAGCCAAGAGACCCAGTACTTC. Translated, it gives CASRNPGRSQETQYF.